This entry lists 20 T cell receptor beta chains sequenced from one sample in a study of monozygotic twins with cystic fibrosis. Here immunoSEQ multiplex PCR was the method, and the copy in TCRdb shows in-frame clones only, minus some. This sample has roughly 20,000 clones, with around 97% found just once. Specimen: blood. These receptors all come from a woman aged 30 to 39 with cystic fibrosis.

This rearrangement joins TRBV7-9 to TRBJ1-2; the D gene is possibly TRBD1 (5 bases). The CDR3 spans 13 residues. CDR1 is SEHNR and CDR2 is FQNEAQ in the germline V gene (reference sequence). V was trimmed by 5 bases and J by 10 bases, leaving 17 bases between them. CDR3 DNA: TGTGCCAGCAGCACCTGGGACGGGGGATACTACACCTTC. It encodes CASSTWDGGYYTF.

J is TRBJ2-3 and V is TRBV7-8, with TRBD2 as a possible D gene (5 bases). With 0 bases removed from V and 4 bases from J, the gap between germline ends came to 5 bases. The CDR3 extends over 13 amino acids. Looked up from germline, CDR1 is SGHVS and CDR2 is FQNEAQ. CDR3 region: CASSLARADTQYF. The DNA of the CDR3 is TGTGCCAGCAGCTTAGCGAGGGCAGATACGCAGTATTTT. The full variable domain, in which reference TRBV7-8 and TRBJ2-3 provide the parts outside the CDR3, is GAGVSQSPRYKVAKRGQDVALRCDPISGHVSLFWYQQALGQGPEFLTYFQNEAQLDKSGLPSDRFFAERPEGSVSTLKIQRTQQEDSAVYLCASSLARADTQYFGPGTRLTVL.

The rearrangement joins TRBV15 to TRBJ1-6; no definite D call. The CDR3 covers 15 residues. Trimming removed 0 bases at V and 9 bases at J, with 12 bases between. The germline CDR1 and CDR2 sequences are LNHNV and YYDKDF (reference sequence). The CDR3 loop is CATSRDLLEGSPLHF. In nucleotides, the CDR3 is TGTGCCACCAGCAGAGATCTCCTTGAGGGTTCACCCCTCCACTTT.

CDR3 loop: CASSRQGLLQETQYF. Written as DNA, the CDR3 is TGTGCCAGCAGCCGACAGGGGCTACTACAAGAGACCCAGTACTTC. The genes are TRBV14 and TRBJ2-5; 8 nucleotides line up with TRBD1. Trimming cost V 4 bases and J 2 bases; bases outside gene matches: 6. The CDR3 extends over 15 amino acids. The germline V gene has CDR1 SGHDN and CDR2 FVKESK.

J is TRBJ1-4 and V is TRBV4-2; D is undetermined. CDR3 size: 15 residues. The ends were cut back, 0 bases at V and 6 bases at J, with 11 bases in the middle. Germline V gives CDR1 LGHNA, CDR2 YNFKEQ. DNA for the CDR3: TGTGCCAGCAGCCAAGATCTTTTTGGGGATGAAAAACTGTTTTTT. Its translation is CASSQDLFGDEKLFF.

J is TRBJ2-5 and V is TRBV25-1; D possibly matches TRBD1 or TRBD2 (6 bases each). Germline CDR1 MGHDK, CDR2 SYGVNS. CDR3 size: 13 residues. With 4 bases removed from V and 3 bases from J, the gap between germline ends came to 9 bases. CDR3 in amino acids: CASSGRGKETQYF. DNA for the CDR3: TGTGCCAGCAGTGGGAGGGGGAAAGAGACCCAGTACTTC.

Only one count was recorded for this clone. This chain uses TRBV10-3 with TRBJ2-7, with D perhaps matching TRBD2 (6 bases). Trimming cost V 11 bases and J 3 bases, with 11 bases left between them. Germline CDR1 ENHRY, CDR2 SYGVKD. This CDR3 has 11 amino acids. Written as DNA, the CDR3 is TGTGCCTCCCTGGAGGGCTACGAGCAGTACTTC. Encoded protein: CASLEGYEQYF.

This sequence joins TRBV19 and TRBJ2-3; no definite D call. This CDR3 has 14 amino acids. Germline lookup yields CDR1 LNHDA and CDR2 SQIVND (reference sequence). Trimming removed 6 bases from V and 1 base from J, with 11 bases in between. CDR3: CASSGSTGTDTQYF. CDR3 coding DNA: TGTGCCAGTAGCGGGTCTACTGGCACAGATACGCAGTATTTT. Using reference TRBV19 and TRBJ2-3 for the parts outside the CDR3, the full variable domain is DGGITQSPKYLFRKEGQNVTLSCEQNLNHDAMYWYRQDPGQGLRLIYYSQIVNDFQKGDIAEGYSVSREKKESFPLTVTSAQKNPTAFYLCASSGSTGTDTQYFGPGTRLTVL.

V is TRBV7-7 and J is TRBJ2-3; TRBD2 matches 10 bases. CDR1 and CDR2 (germline): SSHAT, FNYEAQ (reference sequence). V shed 5 bases and J 6 bases; nucleotides not matched to a gene: 11. The CDR3 spans 16 residues. The CDR3 loop is CASSAGLAGVGDTQYF. The CDR3 region has the DNA TGTGCCAGCAGCGCCGGGCTAGCGGGGGTGGGGGATACGCAGTATTTT.

The rearrangement uses TRBV5-6 and TRBJ1-5, with D possibly TRBD1 on 5 matching bases. This CDR3 is 14 amino acids long. The germline V and J ends were trimmed by 3 bases and 2 bases, with 9 bases remaining between them. Germline V lookup: CDR1 SGHDT, CDR2 YYEEEE. The CDR3 region is CASSSLQGNQPQHF. As DNA, the CDR3 is TGTGCCAGCAGCTCTTTACAGGGCAATCAGCCCCAGCATTTT.

V usage is TRBV25-1 and J usage is TRBJ2-4; no clear D. CDR3 length: 11 amino acids. V lost 3 bases, J lost 8 bases, and 5 bases lay in between. Germline loops: CDR1 MGHDK, CDR2 SYGVNS. CDR3: CASSDLDIQYF. CDR3 nucleotides: TGTGCCAGCAGTGATTTGGACATTCAGTACTTC.

The V gene is TRBV2, the J gene TRBJ1-5; TRBD1 agrees at 9 bases. Trimming cost V 8 bases and J 3 bases; bases outside gene matches: 5. CDR1 and CDR2 from the germline V gene are SNHLY and FYNNEI. The CDR3 has 14 amino acids. The CDR3 coding sequence is TGTGCCAGCGGGGGACAGGGTCTCAATCAGCCCCAGCATTTT. It translates to CASGGQGLNQPQHF.

The J gene is TRBJ2-3, the V gene TRBV13; 7 nucleotides align to TRBD2. V was clipped by 3 bases and J by 1 base; unmatched bases: 1. The V gene's germline CDR1 is PRHDT and CDR2 FYEKMQ (reference sequence). The CDR3 is 14 residues long. The CDR3 protein is CASSLGLRTDTQYF. In nucleotides, the CDR3 is TGTGCCAGCAGCTTGGGACTACGCACAGATACGCAGTATTTT.

The gene calls are TRBV5-4 and TRBJ2-1; D possibly uses TRBD1 or TRBD2 (5 bases each). The germline V gene encodes CDR1 SGHNT and CDR2 YYREEE (reference sequence). Deletions cut 4 bases from V and 10 bases from J, with 9 bases between. This CDR3 region has 11 residues. The CDR3 is CASSGGVEQFF. Written as DNA, the CDR3 is TGTGCCAGCAGCGGGGGAGTGGAGCAGTTCTTC.

CDR3 amino acids: CASSLIQGDYGYTF. The CDR3 DNA sequence: TGTGCCAGCAGTTTAATACAGGGGGACTATGGCTACACCTTC. The chain uses TRBV28 and TRBJ1-2, with TRBD1 matching over 8 bases. CDR1 and CDR2 (germline): MDHEN, SYDVKM. CDR3 size: 14 residues. V lost 2 bases, J lost 3 bases, and 2 bases stayed unmatched.

V gene TRBV27 combines with J gene TRBJ1-2; 9 positions match TRBD1. With V trimmed by 8 bases and J by 3 bases, 16 bases remained unmatched. Looked up from germline, CDR1 is MNHEY and CDR2 is SMNVEV (reference sequence). This CDR3 spans 17 amino acids. The CDR3 reads CASALRRHRGHDYGYTF. The CDR3, as DNA: TGTGCCAGCGCCCTCCGGCGCCACAGGGGGCATGACTATGGCTACACCTTC.

The chain employs TRBV14 and TRBJ1-6; maybe TRBD1 (5 bases). The CDR3 has 15 residues. In germline, CDR1 is SGHDN, CDR2 FVKESK. V was trimmed by 2 bases and J by 8 bases, leaving 13 bases between them. The CDR3 region has the DNA TGTGCCAGCAGCCAAATGTACGGGGGGGATTCACCCCTCCACTTT. It codes for CASSQMYGGDSPLHF. The full variable domain, rest sourced from reference TRBV14 and TRBJ1-6, is EAGVTQFPSHSVIEKGQTVTLRCDPISGHDNLYWYRRVMGKEIKFLLHFVKESKQDESGMPNNRFLAERTGGTYSTLKVQPAELEDSGVYFCASSQMYGGDSPLHFGNGTRLTVT.

The rearrangement links TRBV11-2 to TRBJ2-7, with 7 bases lining up with TRBD1. The CDR3 is 14 residues long. V shed 1 base and J 3 bases; nucleotides not matched to a gene: 3. CDR1 and CDR2 (germline): SGHAT, FQNNGV. The CDR3 sequence: CASSLGTGNYEQYF. The CDR3 DNA follows: TGTGCCAGCAGCTTAGGGACAGGAAACTACGAGCAGTACTTC.

This clone was counted a single time. The chain couples TRBV4-1 to TRBJ1-4, with D unclear. V lost 2 bases, J lost 10 bases, and 17 bases lay in between. Per the germline V gene, CDR1 is MGHRA and CDR2 is YSYEKL. The CDR3 is 15 amino acids. CDR3 sequence reads: CASSQFAKEEAKLFF. The DNA for the CDR3 is TGCGCCAGCAGCCAATTTGCTAAGGAAGAAGCAAAACTGTTTTTT.

This clone has just one count. CDR3 protein: CAWSPRKVGTTLEINSPLHF. The DNA for the CDR3 is TGTGCCTGGAGTCCTAGGAAGGTAGGGACGACCCTTGAGATTAATTCACCCCTCCACTTT. The chain joins TRBV30 to TRBJ1-6, with D perhaps matching TRBD1 (5 bases). The CDR3 spans 20 residues. V lost 2 bases, J lost 6 bases, and 29 bases lay in between. The germline V gene encodes CDR1 GTSNPN and CDR2 SVGIG (reference sequence). Full variable domain (rest looked up from reference TRBV30 and TRBJ1-6): SQTIHQWPATLVQPVGSPLSLECTVEGTSNPNLYWYRQAAGRGLQLLFYSVGIGQISSEVPQNLSASRPQDRQFILSSKKLLLSDSGFYLCAWSPRKVGTTLEINSPLHFGNGTRLTVT.